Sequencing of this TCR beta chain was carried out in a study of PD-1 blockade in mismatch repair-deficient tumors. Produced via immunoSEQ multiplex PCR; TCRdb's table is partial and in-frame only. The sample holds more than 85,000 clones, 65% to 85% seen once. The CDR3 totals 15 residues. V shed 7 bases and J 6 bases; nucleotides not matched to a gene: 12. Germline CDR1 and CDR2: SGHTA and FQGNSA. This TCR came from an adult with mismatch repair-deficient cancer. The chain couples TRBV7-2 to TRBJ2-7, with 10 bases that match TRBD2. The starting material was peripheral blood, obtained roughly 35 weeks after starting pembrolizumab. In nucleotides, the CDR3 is TGTGCCAGCACCCTAACCTTAGCGGGAGGTCCCGAGCAGTACTTC. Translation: CASTLTLAGGPEQYF.